What follows are 14 T cell receptor beta chains derived from one specimen sequenced in a study of shared clonotypes between healthy human individuals. Profiling relied on immunoSEQ multiplex PCR, and the TCRdb table lists in-frame clones only, not all of them. The sample consists of 2 million or so clones, 90% to 95% of them appearing once. The source material was naive CD4+ T cells sorted from blood. As to subset: CD45RA+ positively selected. The source of these receptors is a man younger than 35 in good health.

The gene calls are TRBV5-4 and TRBJ1-5; TRBD1 is a possible D gene (5 bases). Germline V gene sequence: CDR1 SGHNT, CDR2 YYREEE (reference sequence). This CDR3 is built from 14 residues. The ends were cut back, 0 bases at V and 5 bases at J, with 9 bases in the middle. The chain's CDR3 is CASSLAPGDQPQHF. DNA of the CDR3: TGTGCCAGCAGCTTGGCCCCGGGGGATCAGCCCCAGCATTTT.

As DNA, the CDR3 is TGTGCCAGCAGTTACCCAAGTAAAGGAGATACGCAGTATTTT. Translating it yields CASSYPSKGDTQYF. The chain carries TRBV6-6 and TRBJ2-3; no definite D call. Per germline, CDR1 MNHNY and CDR2 SVGAGI (reference sequence). V was cut by 2 bases and J by 5 bases, with 11 bases left in between. The CDR3 is 14 residues long.

This clone occurred once. The V gene is TRBV7-9, the J gene TRBJ2-3; TRBD2 might be the D (5 bases). V lost 6 bases to trimming and J lost 6 bases, with 22 bases between them. This CDR3 contains 16 residues. CDR1 is SEHNR, CDR2 FQNEAQ, per germline (reference sequence). CDR3 DNA sequence: TGTGCCAGCAGTCAAGACTACCTCCGAGTATCGGATACGCAGTATTTT. This sequence encodes CASSQDYLRVSDTQYF.

This chain links TRBV11-3 with TRBJ2-6; the match to TRBD1 covers 11 bases. The CDR3 length is 17 residues. The germline V gene encodes CDR1 SGHNT and CDR2 YENEEA. J was trimmed by 2 bases and V by 1 base; bases with no gene match: 1. Here the CDR3 DNA reads TGTGCCAGCAGCTTAGGGACAGGGGGCGCTGGGGCCAACGTCCTGACTTTC. Amino acid sequence: CASSLGTGGAGANVLTF.

V usage is TRBV19 and J usage is TRBJ2-4; 7 bases align to TRBD1. V was pared by 1 base and J by 8 bases, with 5 bases of the junction left unmatched. The CDR3 loop spans 14 amino acids. Germline V gives CDR1 LNHDA, CDR2 SQIVND (reference sequence). The CDR3 here is CASSIVDRVDIQYF. In DNA form, the CDR3 reads TGTGCCAGTAGTATAGTTGACAGGGTAGACATTCAGTACTTC.

This clone has just one count. V and J are TRBV28 and TRBJ1-4, with D unclear. With 5 bases removed from V and 3 bases from J, the gap between germline ends came to 22 bases. The CDR3 has 18 amino acids. Germline V gene sequence: CDR1 MDHEN, CDR2 SYDVKM. The CDR3 nucleotides are TGTGCCAGCAGTCTTTATCGGTCGGGGAGTTGGGCTAATGAAAAACTGTTTTTT. It codes for CASSLYRSGSWANEKLFF. Looking up the rest from reference TRBV28 and TRBJ1-4 gives the full variable domain: DVKVTQSSRYLVKRTGEKVFLECVQDMDHENMFWYRQDPGLGLRLIYFSYDVKMKEKGDIPEGYSVSREKKERFSLILESASTNQTSMYLCASSLYRSGSWANEKLFFGSGTQLSVL.

The gene calls are TRBV25-1 and TRBJ2-2; D uncertain. Germline assignment: CDR1 MGHDK and CDR2 SYGVNS. V dropped 3 bases and J dropped 3 bases, with 5 bases sitting between them. The CDR3 runs 13 residues. CDR3 amino acids: CASSDLYTGELFF. CDR3 coding DNA: TGTGCCAGCAGTGATCTCTACACCGGGGAGCTGTTTTTT.

The chain joins TRBV2 to TRBJ1-4, with 7 bases aligning to TRBD1. This CDR3 has 13 residues. The V gene's germline CDR1 is SNHLY and CDR2 FYNNEI. Losses at the gene ends were 10 bases for V and 4 bases for J; bases not matched to a gene: 6. CDR3 loop: CAKKDRDNEKLFF. The CDR3 nucleotides read TGTGCCAAAAAAGACAGGGATAATGAAAAACTGTTTTTT.

The J gene is TRBJ2-5, the V gene TRBV28, with 10 bases matching TRBD2. The CDR3 totals 16 residues. From germline, CDR1 is MDHEN and CDR2 SYDVKM. Losses at the gene ends were 1 base for V and 2 bases for J; bases not matched to a gene: 4. Written as DNA, the CDR3 is TGTGCCAGCAGTTTATTCATAGCGGGGGGTCAAGAGACCCAGTACTTC. This codes for CASSLFIAGGQETQYF.

The chain links TRBV29-1 to TRBJ1-1; 8 bases align to TRBD1. The J segment lost 4 bases and the V segment lost 6 bases, leaving 7 bases of the junction unmatched. The CDR3 length is 13 residues. Germline V gene data show CDR1 as SQVTM and CDR2 as ANQGSEA. CDR3 bases: TGCAGCGTATGGACAGGGCCCAGCACTGAAGCTTTCTTT. This codes for CSVWTGPSTEAFF.

J is TRBJ2-7 and V is TRBV10-3; D is perhaps TRBD2 (5 bases). The germline V gene encodes CDR1 ENHRY and CDR2 SYGVKD. Trimming cost V 4 bases and J 7 bases, with 11 bases left between them. The CDR3 has 12 residues. The CDR3 region is CAISGSSGEQYF. In DNA, the CDR3 is TGTGCCATCAGTGGCTCCTCGGGGGAGCAGTACTTC.

This chain's CDR3 is CASSIGRNANTGELFF. The CDR3 nucleotides are TGTGCCAGTAGTATAGGGCGGAACGCGAACACCGGGGAGCTGTTTTTT. This chain joins TRBV19 and TRBJ2-2; no clear D gene. V was clipped by 1 base and J by 0 bases, with 9 bases between them. The CDR3 spans 16 residues. CDR1 and CDR2 from the germline V gene are LNHDA and SQIVND (reference sequence).

This clone has only one observation. The chain combines TRBV30 with TRBJ1-6; TRBD1 agrees at 8 bases. Trimming at V came to 0 bases and at J to 7 bases, leaving 5 bases not matched to a gene. The germline V gene encodes CDR1 GTSNPN and CDR2 SVGIG (reference sequence). The CDR3 runs 15 residues. In nucleotides, the CDR3 is TGTGCCTGGAGTGTACAGGGGGTCGGGAATTCACCCCTCCACTTT. Translating gives CAWSVQGVGNSPLHF.

The chain recombines TRBV28 with TRBJ1-6; 7 nucleotides align to TRBD1. Germline-derived CDR1 and CDR2 are MDHEN and SYDVKM. The junction had 8 bases not matched to a gene; V was cut back by 5 bases and J by 7 bases. The CDR3 is made up of 15 amino acids. The CDR3 sequence: CASSPDRQGNSPLHF. The CDR3 DNA follows: TGTGCCAGCAGTCCCGATCGACAGGGCAATTCACCCCTCCACTTT.